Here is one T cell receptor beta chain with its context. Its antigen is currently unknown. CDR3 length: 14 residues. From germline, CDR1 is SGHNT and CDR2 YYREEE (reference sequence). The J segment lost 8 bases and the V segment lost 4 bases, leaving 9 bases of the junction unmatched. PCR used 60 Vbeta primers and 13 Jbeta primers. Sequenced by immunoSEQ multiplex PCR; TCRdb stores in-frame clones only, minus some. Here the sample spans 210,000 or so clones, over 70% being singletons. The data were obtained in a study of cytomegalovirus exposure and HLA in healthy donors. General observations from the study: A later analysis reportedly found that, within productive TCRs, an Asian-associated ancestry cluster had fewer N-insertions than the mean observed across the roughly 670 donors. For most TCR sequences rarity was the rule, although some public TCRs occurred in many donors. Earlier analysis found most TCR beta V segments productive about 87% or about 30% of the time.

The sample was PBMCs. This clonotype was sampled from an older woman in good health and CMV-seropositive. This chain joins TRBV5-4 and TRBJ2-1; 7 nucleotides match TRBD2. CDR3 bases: TGTGCCAGCAGCGGGGGGGGAAGGGTCGATGAGCAGTTCTTC. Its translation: CASSGGGRVDEQFF.